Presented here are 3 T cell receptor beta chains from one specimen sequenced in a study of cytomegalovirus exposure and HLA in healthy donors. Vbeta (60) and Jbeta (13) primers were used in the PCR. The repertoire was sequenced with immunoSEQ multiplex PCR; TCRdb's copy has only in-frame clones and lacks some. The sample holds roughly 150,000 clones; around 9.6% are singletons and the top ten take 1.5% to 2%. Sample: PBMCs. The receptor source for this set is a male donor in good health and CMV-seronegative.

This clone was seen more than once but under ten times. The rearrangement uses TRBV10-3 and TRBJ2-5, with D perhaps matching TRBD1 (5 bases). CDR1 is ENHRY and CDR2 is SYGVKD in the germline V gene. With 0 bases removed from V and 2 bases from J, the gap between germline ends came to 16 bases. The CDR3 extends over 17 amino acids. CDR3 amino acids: CAISESIQTAFQETQYF. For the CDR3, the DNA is TGTGCCATCAGTGAGTCGATTCAGACAGCCTTTCAAGAGACCCAGTACTTC.

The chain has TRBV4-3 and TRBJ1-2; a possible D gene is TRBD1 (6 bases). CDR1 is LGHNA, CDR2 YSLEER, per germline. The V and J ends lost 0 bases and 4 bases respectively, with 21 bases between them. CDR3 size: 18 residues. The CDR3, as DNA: TGCGCCAGCAGCCAAGATCCTTGGACAGAACGGGTCGCCTATGGCTACACCTTC. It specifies CASSQDPWTERVAYGYTF.

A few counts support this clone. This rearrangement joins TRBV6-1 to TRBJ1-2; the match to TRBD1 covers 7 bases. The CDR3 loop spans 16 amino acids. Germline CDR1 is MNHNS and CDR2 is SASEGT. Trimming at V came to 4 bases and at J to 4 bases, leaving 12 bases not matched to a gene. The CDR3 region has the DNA TGTGCCAGCAGTGGAAGCAACAGGGGAGTCGGCTATGGCTACACCTTC. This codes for CASSGSNRGVGYGYTF.